Listed below are T cell receptor beta chains from one sample, sequenced in a study of monozygotic twins with inflammatory bowel disease. TCRdb reanalyzed the 5' RACE reads, giving one entry per CDR3 protein sequence and no DNA. The table lists 400,000 or so distinct CDR3 sequences. The sequencing sample was made of blood. These receptors were taken from a human donor with ulcerative colitis or Crohn's disease, or a healthy co-twin of an affected twin (not recorded which). Each CDR3 is given with its conserved first and last residue. Fields, in order: J gene, V gene, CDR3 protein.

j_call: TRBJ2-7
v_call: TRBV6-1
cdr3_aa: CASRRGTGVYEQNF

j_call: TRBJ2-1
v_call: TRBV28
cdr3_aa: CASSFYYNEQFF

j_call: TRBJ1-2
v_call: TRBV6-1
cdr3_aa: CASSRPGRGHHGYTF

j_call: TRBJ1-1
v_call: TRBV7-3
cdr3_aa: CASSLGRVSNTEAFF

j_call: TRBJ2-2
v_call: TRBV2
cdr3_aa: CASSEVDPQGAGELFF

j_call: TRBJ1-1
v_call: TRBV11-3
cdr3_aa: CASSVGGDTEAFF

j_call: TRBJ1-1
v_call: TRBV5-1
cdr3_aa: CASSPIAGTEAFF

j_call: TRBJ2-2
v_call: TRBV28
cdr3_aa: CASSLRDRVISAGELFF

j_call: TRBJ1-1
v_call: TRBV29-1
cdr3_aa: CSALIDRVAFF

j_call: TRBJ1-3
v_call: TRBV5-1
cdr3_aa: CASSTSGTGSGNTIYF

j_call: TRBJ1-1
v_call: TRBV4-1
cdr3_aa: CASSPFRSTEAFF

j_call: TRBJ2-7
v_call: TRBV20-1
cdr3_aa: CSAVTGDHEQYF

j_call: TRBJ1-2
v_call: TRBV2
cdr3_aa: CASGGQSVYGYTF

j_call: TRBJ2-5
v_call: TRBV28
cdr3_aa: CASSLRDAGVQETQYF

j_call: TRBJ2-2
v_call: TRBV7-9
cdr3_aa: CASRLTGGNTGELFF

j_call: TRBJ1-2
v_call: TRBV5-1
cdr3_aa: CASRSTGGYGYTF

j_call: TRBJ1-4
v_call: TRBV30
cdr3_aa: CACQTGQGNEKLFF

j_call: TRBJ1-5
v_call: TRBV24-1
cdr3_aa: CATSDPTGPGNQPQHF

j_call: TRBJ1-1
v_call: TRBV4-1
cdr3_aa: CASTMTRLSNTEAFF

j_call: TRBJ2-5
v_call: TRBV29-1
cdr3_aa: CSVEDGWASPGTQYF

j_call: TRBJ1-6
v_call: TRBV12-3/TRBV12-4
cdr3_aa: CASSLSEESPLHF

j_call: TRBJ2-1
v_call: TRBV5-5
cdr3_aa: CASSLGWQNEQFF

j_call: TRBJ2-7
v_call: TRBV7-2
cdr3_aa: CASSLVRQGGEQYF

j_call: TRBJ2-7
v_call: TRBV6-2/TRBV6-3
cdr3_aa: CASSTGTEGYEQYF

j_call: TRBJ2-1
v_call: TRBV19
cdr3_aa: CASINQGRKNEQFF

j_call: TRBJ1-1
v_call: TRBV6-1
cdr3_aa: CASKEGFLHTEAFF

j_call: TRBJ1-6
v_call: TRBV3-1
cdr3_aa: CASSQDLDRGSYNSPLHF

j_call: TRBJ2-7
v_call: TRBV13
cdr3_aa: CASSSATGESYEQYF

j_call: TRBJ1-2
v_call: TRBV20-1
cdr3_aa: CSARDANYGYTF

j_call: TRBJ1-2
v_call: TRBV18
cdr3_aa: CASSPGGGNGYTF

j_call: TRBJ1-5
v_call: TRBV20-1
cdr3_aa: CSARVGQGGGQPQHF

j_call: TRBJ2-3
v_call: TRBV7-8
cdr3_aa: CASSSRLAGAGDTQYF

j_call: TRBJ2-7
v_call: TRBV6-1
cdr3_aa: CASSESFGDSYYEQYF

j_call: TRBJ1-1
v_call: TRBV10-3
cdr3_aa: CAISGNGTGVTEAFF

j_call: TRBJ2-1
v_call: TRBV7-9
cdr3_aa: CASSLPRDGDHNEQFF

j_call: TRBJ1-2
v_call: TRBV2
cdr3_aa: CASSSQGNNYGYTF

j_call: TRBJ2-2
v_call: TRBV24-1
cdr3_aa: CATKGTNTGELFF

j_call: TRBJ2-7
v_call: TRBV10-3
cdr3_aa: CAISESQEYEQYF

j_call: TRBJ2-1
v_call: TRBV24-1
cdr3_aa: CATSDQTGYNEQFF

j_call: TRBJ2-5
v_call: TRBV5-1
cdr3_aa: CASNEHQKETQYF

j_call: TRBJ2-7
v_call: TRBV6-2/TRBV6-3
cdr3_aa: CASSYSAGAYF